The entry below gives a single TCR beta chain sequence along with its context. The entry originates in a study of blood T cell repertoires in COVID-19. Participants spanned ages about 18 to 90 years and resided in fewer than 30 US areas. The J segment lost 4 bases and the V segment lost 3 bases, leaving 6 bases of the junction unmatched. The CDR3 runs to 16 residues. CDR1 and CDR2 from the germline V gene are MDHEN and SYDVKM. Assay: immunoSEQ multiplex PCR; the TCRdb copy retains only in-frame clones and omits some. The data show 180,000 or so clones, over 70% seen once. The TCR comes from a woman aged 55 to 70 who had recovered from COVID-19. The sequenced sample consisted of PBMCs or T cells enriched from blood (not recorded which). The rearrangement uses TRBV28 and TRBJ2-6, with 7 bases aligning to TRBD1. CDR3 protein: CASSFTGTAGANVLTF. CDR3 DNA sequence: TGTGCCAGCAGTTTTACCGGGACAGCCGGGGCCAACGTCCTGACTTTC.